Presented here are 10 T cell receptor beta chains from one specimen sequenced in a study of cytomegalovirus exposure and HLA in healthy donors. PCR was performed using 60 Vbeta and 13 Jbeta primers. This table comes from immunoSEQ multiplex PCR, and its TCRdb copy is limited to in-frame clones, with some not included. The data hold about 230,000 clones, with approximately 82% observed a single time. Sequencing input: PBMCs. The receptors here all came from a woman aged 40 to 50 in good health and CMV-seronegative.

The chain uses TRBV10-3 and TRBJ2-7; 10 bases agree with TRBD2. The CDR3 spans 14 residues. CDR1 and CDR2 (germline): ENHRY, SYGVKD. V gave up 3 bases and J gave up 7 bases; unmatched junction bases: 6. DNA of the CDR3: TGTGCCATCAGTGACGGTCTAGCGGGGGATGAGCAGTACTTC. This sequence encodes CAISDGLAGDEQYF.

The CDR3 region has the DNA TGTGCCAGCAGCTGGTCAGGGGAACAGGGTGGCTACACCTTC. Translated: CASSWSGEQGGYTF. The V call is TRBV5-4, the J call TRBJ1-2; D is perhaps TRBD1 (6 bases). This CDR3 is built from 14 residues. From germline, CDR1 is SGHNT and CDR2 YYREEE (reference sequence). V lost 3 bases and J lost 7, with 16 bases in between.

Turning to this clone: An end of the junction differs from the germline gene, which may be a read error. The V gene is TRBV7-7, the J gene TRBJ1-2, with D possibly being TRBD1 (6 bases). Germline-derived CDR1 and CDR2 are SSHAT and FNYEAQ (reference sequence). CDR3 size: 14 residues. The CDR3 here is CASSSLTLTGSHTF. In DNA form, the CDR3 reads TGTGCTAGCAGCTCTCTGACCCTGACAGGATCGCATACCTTC.

V and J are TRBV9 and TRBJ1-1, with a tentative D call TRBD1 (5 bases). The CDR3 sequence is 14 residues long. The germline gives CDR1 SGDLS, CDR2 YYNGEE. Trimming stripped 4 bases from V and 5 bases from J, with 15 bases between. CDR3 protein: CASSHGGVETEAFF. The CDR3 bases are TGTGCCAGCAGCCACGGGGGGGTGGAGACTGAAGCTTTCTTT.

This chain links TRBV13 with TRBJ1-6; D call uncertain. Germline V gene lookup returns CDR1 PRHDT and CDR2 FYEKMQ (reference sequence). The CDR3 runs 18 residues. Trimming pared 3 bases from V and 5 bases from J, leaving 20 bases between. The CDR3, as DNA: TGTGCCAGCAGCTTCACCTTCGGAACCAGGCGCAATAATTCACCCCTCCACTTT. This translates into CASSFTFGTRRNNSPLHF.

The chain has TRBV7-9 and TRBJ1-5; 8 bases line up with TRBD1. The V gene end was trimmed by 8 bases and the J gene end by 6 bases; junction bases not matched to a gene: 9. The CDR3 covers 14 residues. Per the germline V gene, CDR1 is SEHNR and CDR2 is FQNEAQ (reference sequence). For the CDR3, the DNA is TGTGCCAGCGGACCCGGGACAGGAGGTCAGCCCCAGCATTTT. It encodes CASGPGTGGQPQHF.

The chain is built from TRBV2 and TRBJ1-5; 8 nucleotides match TRBD1. Germline V gene sequence: CDR1 SNHLY, CDR2 FYNNEI. J was trimmed by 4 bases and V by 3 bases; bases with no gene match: 17. This CDR3 contains 19 residues. The CDR3 DNA follows: TGTGCCAGCAGTGAGAGTCGGGTCGCAGGGGGCAATTGGAATCAGCCCCAGCATTTT. Translated, it gives CASSESRVAGGNWNQPQHF.

V is TRBV7-2 and J is TRBJ1-3, with TRBD1 identical over 9 bases. CDR1 is SGHTA and CDR2 is FQGNSA in the germline V gene. After removal of 1 base from V and 2 bases from J, the junction contained 9 bases not matched to a gene. The CDR3 is 18 amino acids. This CDR3 is CASSLGGIWDRAGNTIYF. The CDR3 DNA reads TGTGCCAGCAGCTTAGGAGGGATTTGGGACAGGGCTGGAAACACCATATATTTT.

This clone has a handful of counts. CDR3 nucleotides: TGCGCCAGCAGCTTGGTTCCCGGGGTAAGCCACACTGAAGCTTTCTTT. The encoded protein is CASSLVPGVSHTEAFF. The V gene is TRBV5-1, the J gene TRBJ1-1; D unresolved. Trimming cost V 0 bases and J 3 bases, with 15 bases left between them. The CDR3 is 16 amino acids. Germline CDR1 reads SGHRS; CDR2 reads YFSETQ.

This chain uses TRBV29-1 with TRBJ2-3; 10 bases map to TRBD1. CDR1 and CDR2 from the germline V gene are SQVTM and ANQGSEA. With 6 bases clipped from V and 0 bases from J, the junction kept 3 bases outside the gene matches. The CDR3 spans 14 residues. The CDR3 loop reads CSVTGQGSTDTQYF. The CDR3 DNA is TGCAGCGTAACGGGACAGGGGAGCACAGATACGCAGTATTTT.